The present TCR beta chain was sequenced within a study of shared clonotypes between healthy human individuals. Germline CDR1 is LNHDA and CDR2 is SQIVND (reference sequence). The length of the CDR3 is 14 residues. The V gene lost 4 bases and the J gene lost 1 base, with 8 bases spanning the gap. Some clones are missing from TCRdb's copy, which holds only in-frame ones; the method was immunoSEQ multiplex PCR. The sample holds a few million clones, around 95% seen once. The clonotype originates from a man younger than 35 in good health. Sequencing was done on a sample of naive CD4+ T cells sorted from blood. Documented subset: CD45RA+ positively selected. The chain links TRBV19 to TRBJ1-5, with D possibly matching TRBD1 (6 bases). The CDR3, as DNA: TGTGCCAGTAGTAGGGGGGCAAGCAATCAGCCCCAGCATTTT. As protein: CASSRGASNQPQHF.